Listed here is a single T cell receptor beta chain. The CDR3 consists of 20 residues. The germline gives CDR1 LNHDA, CDR2 SQIVND (reference sequence). V was pared by 4 bases and J by 0 bases, with 22 bases between. Produced via immunoSEQ multiplex PCR; TCRdb's table is partial and in-frame only. The top ten hold around 0.83% of the sample, which has roughly 230,000 clones, roughly 91% seen once. This record belongs to a study of blood T cell repertoires in COVID-19. The sample was peripheral blood. The origin of this receptor is a man aged 30 to 39 with COVID-19, enrolled during active disease. The chain uses TRBV19 and TRBJ1-6; D is uncertain. CDR3 sequence (DNA): TGTGCCAGTAGTAGAGAAGCGGCGGGGTCCTTAAGCTCCTATAATTCACCCCTCCACTTT. It codes for CASSREAAGSLSSYNSPLHF.